A single sample is the source of the 26 T cell receptor beta chains below, sequenced in a study of OX40 agonist ivuxolimab in advanced cancers. TCRdb's table, derived via immunoSEQ multiplex PCR, lists solely in-frame clones and lacks some. The sample contains about 110,000 clones, around nine tenths of which appear only once. Specimen: CD4+ or CD8+ T cells sorted from blood, collected in a trial of the OX40 agonist ivuxolimab. Receptors were obtained from an adult with an advanced solid tumor such as melanoma, head and neck, liver or kidney cancer.

The J gene is TRBJ1-5, the V gene TRBV27, with TRBD1 matching 7 bases. This CDR3 has 15 residues. V lost 5 bases and J lost 5; bases outside the gene matches: 9. CDR1 is MNHEY, CDR2 SMNVEV, per germline (reference sequence). The CDR3 loop is CASSAYQGDHQPQHF. The CDR3 region has the DNA TGTGCCAGCAGTGCCTACCAGGGGGACCATCAGCCCCAGCATTTT.

A word on this clone: Since no conserved phenylalanine or tryptophan closes the CDR3, a read error is the likely cause. No DNA is shown, since the ends of the CDR3 on it are uncertain; the CDR3 is the one TCRdb lists. V is TRBV2 and J is TRBJ2-3; the table's D call, TRBD1, was not checked against the DNA. The CDR3 is 12 residues long, counting both termini. Germline CDR1 and CDR2: SNHLY and FYNNEI. The CDR3 is CASSAGWTGPVL.

This clone appeared a single time. The chain combines TRBV27 with TRBJ2-1; possible D gene TRBD2, 5 bases. Per the germline V gene, CDR1 is MNHEY and CDR2 is SMNVEV (reference sequence). V was clipped by 10 bases and J by 2 bases, with 9 bases between them. The CDR3 extends over 12 amino acids. The CDR3 here is CATGLTYNEQFF. In DNA form, the CDR3 reads TGTGCCACCGGACTCACCTACAATGAGCAGTTCTTC.

This rearrangement joins TRBV5-4 to TRBJ1-2; D remains ambiguous. The CDR3 totals 13 residues. CDR1 is SGHNT, CDR2 YYREEE, per germline (reference sequence). V dropped 5 bases and J dropped 4 bases, with 12 bases sitting between them. The CDR3 DNA is TGTGCCAGCAGGTTATCTGGGATCTATGGCTACACCTTC. Protein: CASRLSGIYGYTF.

V and J are TRBV9 and TRBJ2-3; 8 nucleotides agree with TRBD1. The CDR3 runs to 17 residues. The germline V gene has CDR1 SGDLS and CDR2 YYNGEE. With V trimmed by 4 bases and J by 3 bases, 13 bases remained unmatched. The CDR3 DNA sequence: TGTGCCAGCAGCCCCGAACCGTGGACAGGGCGAACAGATACGCAGTATTTT. Its translation: CASSPEPWTGRTDTQYF. The variable domain in full, with the rest retrieved from reference TRBV9 and TRBJ2-3, is DSGVTQTPKHLITATGQRVTLRCSPRSGDLSVYWYQQSLDQGLQFLIQYYNGEERAKGNILERFSAQQFPDLHSELNLSSLELGDSALYFCASSPEPWTGRTDTQYFGPGTRLTVL.

The rearrangement uses TRBV6-6 and TRBJ2-1; 7 bases align to TRBD2. This CDR3 has 11 residues. With 10 bases clipped from V and 4 bases from J, the junction kept 1 base outside the gene matches. The germline V gene encodes CDR1 MNHNY and CDR2 SVGAGI (reference sequence). CDR3 coding DNA: TGTGCCAACGGGGGGTACAATGAGCAGTTCTTC. Translated, it gives CANGGYNEQFF.

The V call is TRBV9, the J call TRBJ2-1, with 8 bases fitting TRBD1. This CDR3 comprises 16 residues. V gave up 1 base and J gave up 9 bases; unmatched junction bases: 12. CDR1 is SGDLS, CDR2 YYNGEE, per germline. CDR3 protein: CASSVSPGQEDGEQFF. In DNA form, the CDR3 reads TGTGCCAGCAGCGTAAGCCCGGGACAGGAGGACGGTGAGCAGTTCTTC.

The chain is built from TRBV7-8 and TRBJ2-5; D is perhaps TRBD2 (5 bases). CDR1 and CDR2 (germline): SGHVS, FQNEAQ. This CDR3 has 16 amino acids. Trimming removed 2 bases from V and 2 bases from J, with 15 bases in between. Written as DNA, the CDR3 is TGTGCCAGCAGCTTAAGGGCCGGGGTGGGACAAGAGACCCAGTACTTC. Translation: CASSLRAGVGQETQYF.

The sample holds one count of this clone. This chain uses TRBV18 with TRBJ2-7, with 8 bases that match TRBD2. Germline CDR1 reads KGHSH; CDR2 reads LQKENI. The CDR3 has 14 residues. Trimming cost V 4 bases and J 7 bases; bases outside gene matches: 9. Written as DNA, the CDR3 is TGTGCCAGCTCACTATTAACGGGGGGGCATGAGCAGTACTTC. Residues: CASSLLTGGHEQYF.

This chain connects TRBV18 to TRBJ2-5; 10 bases map to TRBD2. The CDR3 sequence is 16 residues long. The V and J ends lost 1 base and 0 bases, in that order; junction bases with no gene match: 2. The germline CDR1 and CDR2 sequences are KGHSH and LQKENI. The CDR3 nucleotides are TGTGCCAGCTCACCACGGACTAGCGGTTACCAAGAGACCCAGTACTTC. Residues: CASSPRTSGYQETQYF. Filled out from reference TRBV18 and TRBJ2-5, the complete variable domain reads NAGVMQNPRHLVRRRGQEARLRCSPMKGHSHVYWYRQLPEEGLKFMVYLQKENIIDESGMPKERFSAEFPKEGPSILRIQQVVRGDSAAYFCASSPRTSGYQETQYFGPGTRLLVL.

The count of this clone is one. The chain employs TRBV9 and TRBJ2-1; TRBD1 agrees at 7 bases. This CDR3 region has 15 residues. Germline CDR1 and CDR2: SGDLS and YYNGEE. With 1 base clipped from V and 6 bases from J, the junction kept 7 bases outside the gene matches. CDR3 protein: CASSVITGESNEQFF. In nucleotides, the CDR3 is TGTGCCAGCAGCGTAATTACAGGGGAGAGCAATGAGCAGTTCTTC.

This clone turned up a few times. V and J are TRBV6-1 and TRBJ1-1, with 8 positions matching TRBD1. Germline V gives CDR1 MNHNS, CDR2 SASEGT. Trimming removed 1 base from V and 10 bases from J; junction bases left unmatched: 5. The CDR3 runs to 13 residues. This CDR3 is CASSEGQGTRAFF. CDR3 DNA sequence: TGTGCCAGCAGTGAAGGACAGGGGACCCGAGCTTTCTTT.

This chain joins TRBV6-5 and TRBJ1-2, with D possibly being TRBD1 (6 bases). CDR3 length: 15 residues. V dropped 4 bases and J dropped 6 bases, with 18 bases sitting between them. Germline-derived CDR1 and CDR2 are MNHEY and SVGAGI. The CDR3 region is CASSSYRARRDGYTF. The CDR3 bases are TGTGCCAGCAGTTCCTACAGGGCACGTCGCGATGGCTACACCTTC.

The chain combines TRBV9 with TRBJ2-1; D may be TRBD1 (6 bases). Germline V gene data show CDR1 as SGDLS and CDR2 as YYNGEE. The length of the CDR3 is 15 residues. With 6 bases removed from V and 2 bases from J, the gap between germline ends came to 15 bases. The CDR3 is CASNLLGTTYNEQFF. The DNA of the CDR3 is TGTGCCAGCAACTTACTTGGGACAACCTACAATGAGCAGTTCTTC. The full variable domain, completed using reference TRBV9 and TRBJ2-1, is DSGVTQTPKHLITATGQRVTLRCSPRSGDLSVYWYQQSLDQGLQFLIQYYNGEERAKGNILERFSAQQFPDLHSELNLSSLELGDSALYFCASNLLGTTYNEQFFGPGTRLTVL.

The V call is TRBV6-5, the J call TRBJ1-2; 8 positions agree with TRBD1. Germline V gene data show CDR1 as MNHEY and CDR2 as SVGAGI. The CDR3 consists of 14 residues. V trimming: 0 bases; J trimming: 4 bases; junction bases outside the gene matches: 1. CDR3: CASSYSTGVYGYTF. Here the CDR3 DNA reads TGTGCCAGCAGTTACTCGACAGGGGTCTATGGCTACACCTTC.

This chain links TRBV6-5 with TRBJ2-5, with 7 nucleotides matching TRBD1. Germline CDR1 MNHEY, CDR2 SVGAGI. V lost 6 bases and J lost 3; bases outside the gene matches: 7. The CDR3 extends over 14 amino acids. The CDR3 DNA reads TGTGCCAGCAGACGAACGGACAGGAAAGAGACCCAGTACTTC. This sequence encodes CASRRTDRKETQYF.

The gene calls are TRBV4-3 and TRBJ2-7; the match to TRBD1 covers 7 bases. Germline V gene lookup returns CDR1 LGHNA and CDR2 YSLEER. CDR3 length: 14 residues. The V gene end was trimmed by 5 bases and the J gene end by 3 bases; junction bases not matched to a gene: 7. The CDR3, as DNA: TGCGCCAGCAGCTCCGGGACAGAGATCTACGAGCAGTACTTC. Protein sequence: CASSSGTEIYEQYF.

This rearrangement joins TRBV7-2 to TRBJ1-1; TRBD1 might be the D (6 bases). Germline CDR1 and CDR2: SGHTA and FQGNSA. The CDR3 sequence is 13 residues long. V lost 7 bases and J 0 bases, leaving 9 bases between the germline ends. CDR3 DNA: TGTGCCAGCACCCGGGGGCTGAACACTGAAGCTTTCTTT. This sequence encodes CASTRGLNTEAFF.

This chain joins TRBV20-1 and TRBJ1-2; D is undetermined. Trimming cost V 5 bases and J 8 bases, with 6 bases left between them. Per germline, CDR1 DFQATT and CDR2 SNEGSKA (reference sequence). The length of the CDR3 is 9 residues. Here the CDR3 DNA reads TGCAGTGCTCAGGAGGGCTACACCTTC. Its protein product is CSAQEGYTF.

The chain is built from TRBV18 and TRBJ1-3, with unresolved D. The CDR3 contains 13 residues. Germline CDR1 and CDR2: KGHSH and LQKENI. Trimming stripped 2 bases from V and 4 bases from J, with 6 bases between. In DNA form, the CDR3 reads TGTGCCAGCTCACCAGAGAGAGGAAACACCATATATTTT. It encodes CASSPERGNTIYF. Together with reference TRBV18 and TRBJ1-3, the CDR3 gives the full variable domain: NAGVMQNPRHLVRRRGQEARLRCSPMKGHSHVYWYRQLPEEGLKFMVYLQKENIIDESGMPKERFSAEFPKEGPSILRIQQVVRGDSAAYFCASSPERGNTIYFGEGSWLTVV.

The V and J genes are TRBV6-4 and TRBJ2-2, with 8 bases lining up with TRBD2. The V gene's germline CDR1 is MRHNA and CDR2 SNTAGT. V dropped 3 bases and J dropped 9; count of bases not matched to a gene: 6. The CDR3 covers 14 residues. As DNA, the CDR3 is TGTGCCAGCAGTGATACCCGGGGGGGCCGGGAGCTGTTTTTT. Amino acid sequence: CASSDTRGGRELFF.

Of note for this clone: The junction differs from germline at one of its ends, possibly a read error. The chain carries TRBV5-3 and TRBJ1-2; 7 bases agree with TRBD1. TRBV5-3 belongs to the ORF category, with a function that is uncertain. The CDR3 runs 14 residues. The CDR3 sequence is CASSYRDRPYGYTF. CDR3 nucleotides: TGTGCCAGCAGCTACCGGGACAGACCCTATGGCTACACCTTC.

This chain joins TRBV4-1 and TRBJ1-2; possible D gene TRBD1, 5 bases. V was cut by 5 bases and J by 2 bases, with 24 bases left in between. From germline, CDR1 is MGHRA and CDR2 YSYEKL. This CDR3 is 18 amino acids long. The CDR3 here is CASSKSAKGQGENYGYTF. In nucleotides, the CDR3 is TGCGCCAGCAGCAAAAGCGCTAAGGGGCAGGGAGAAAACTATGGCTACACCTTC.

The J gene is TRBJ1-6, the V gene TRBV28; D unresolved. Trimming cost V 5 bases and J 9 bases, with 14 bases left between them. Looked up from germline, CDR1 is MDHEN and CDR2 is SYDVKM. This CDR3 contains 14 residues. Here the CDR3 reads CASSGQLAASPLHF. Here the CDR3 DNA reads TGTGCCAGCAGTGGGCAGCTGGCAGCTTCACCCCTCCACTTT.

This chain uses TRBV7-2 with TRBJ1-1; possible D gene TRBD1, 5 bases. The CDR3 runs 15 residues. The V and J ends lost 6 bases and 2 bases respectively, with 16 bases between them. Germline lookup yields CDR1 SGHTA and CDR2 FQGNSA. The CDR3 loop reads CASRLTGTANTEAFF. The CDR3 coding sequence is TGTGCCAGCAGACTTACCGGGACCGCAAACACTGAAGCTTTCTTT.

The genes are TRBV28 and TRBJ1-4; weak D call: TRBD1 (6 bases). The CDR3 sequence is 16 residues long. Trimming pared 6 bases from V and 1 base from J, leaving 15 bases between. The germline V gene encodes CDR1 MDHEN and CDR2 SYDVKM. DNA for the CDR3: TGTGCCAGCAGCACACAGGGCTGGGTAACTAATGAAAAACTGTTTTTT. Its translation is CASSTQGWVTNEKLFF.